This T cell receptor (beta chain) was recovered during a study of CD8 T cells in Susac syndrome (dated by TCRdb to about 2019). General notes on the study: Of the Susac syndrome patients who were sequenced, six had clinically active disease and roughly eight were in clinical remission. At blood withdrawal, Susac syndrome patients were either therapy-naive, taking corticosteroids (in some cases with IVIg as well), or taking IVIg alone. Whether CD8+ T cell activation and differentiation in Susac syndrome was antigen driven was tested using repertoire sequencing. Study-wide findings and limitations: The number of individuals in the TCR sequencing and HLA analysis was recognized as being relatively small. In the CD4+ T cell repertoire of Susac syndrome patients, clonal expansion was not detected.

RNA was extracted using the RNeasy kit, and roughly 0.45 to 1 ug of the RNA was reverse transcribed with random hexamers. TCR beta CDR3 regions were amplified with the immunoSEQ multiplex PCR assay covering 54 Vbeta and 13 Jbeta segments. PCR amplification bias was corrected by using a synthetic template baseline for primer optimization and computational correction. The authors processed their data as follows. Reads were annotated to V, D and J genes according to IMGT and were analyzed with immunoSEQ Analyzer, with only productive sequences retained. Clonality was calculated as one minus the Shannon entropy normalized by log2 of the number of productive unique sequences. For each patient and control, public and private clones were evaluated among the 100 most prevalent clones. Clones were defined as Susac-specific if absent from the healthy and MS cohorts, from 1052 published viral clones and from other ImmuneACCESS disease sequences. TCRdb cleaned the public reads at Q25 with fastp, built clones with MiXCR and kept in-frame beta chains. Identical CDR3 protein sequences are pooled into one entry, listed with their most common genes and DNA. It is TCRdb's table, rather than the study itself, that gives the V and J calls and clone size. The table for this sample lists some 77,000 distinct CDR3 sequences; 90% to 95% of them were counted only once. Roughly 0.16% of the sample lies in the top ten.

Peripheral blood CD8+ and CD4+ T cells from healthy donors, Susac syndrome patients and multiple sclerosis patients were profiled by high-throughput TCR beta sequencing. The Susac syndrome patients fulfilled recently defined diagnostic criteria for either definite or probable disease. CD8+ TEMRA cells were enriched by FACS, while bulk CD8+ and CD4+ T cells were purified by magnetic negative isolation. Blood was drawn into EDTA tubes, processed within 24 hours, and PBMCs were isolated by density gradient centrifugation. PBMCs intended for TCR sequencing were cryopreserved in liquid nitrogen and thawed later in a water bath at 37 degrees C. The sorted or isolated CD4+, CD8+ and CD8+ TEMRA cells reached a purity of at least 90%. According to the germline V gene, CDR1 reads MNHNS and CDR2 reads SASEGT. Compared with germline, V lacks 6 bases and J lacks 0 bases; bases without a gene match: 4. Measured from the cysteine to the phenylalanine, the CDR3 is 16 residues long. Only the CDR3 part of the read is kept: 48 bases, read in frame from the first base.

To note about this clonotype: Its antigen is currently not known. Base qualities are not recorded, but no much larger clone differs from it by a single base.

Sequenced material: CD4+ T cells from PBMCs. This sequence uses TRBV6-1 and TRBJ2-1; 11 central nucleotides agree with TRBD2. The origin of this receptor is a human donor with Susac syndrome. The DNA sequence is as follows: TGTGCCAGCAGAACGACTAGCGGGAACTCCTACAATGAGCAGTTCTTC. It specifies CASRTTSGNSYNEQFF.